These 13 T cell receptor beta chains share one sample of origin, sequenced in a study of T cell changes during pregnancy in multiple sclerosis. Profiling relied on immunoSEQ multiplex PCR, and the TCRdb table lists in-frame clones only, not all of them. The sample holds 60,000 to 85,000 clones, 92% seen once. Here the sequenced sample was peripheral blood, taken after pregnancy. All receptors come from a female donor in good health, enrolled as a control in a pregnancy study.

V and J are TRBV30 and TRBJ2-2; maybe TRBD2 (5 bases). The CDR3 is made up of 15 amino acids. Germline lookup yields CDR1 GTSNPN and CDR2 SVGIG (reference sequence). V lost 2 bases to trimming and J lost 7 bases, with 17 bases between them. The CDR3 sequence: CAWSWETLLDGELFF. The CDR3 coding sequence is TGTGCCTGGAGTTGGGAGACTCTATTGGACGGGGAGCTGTTTTTT.

The chain couples TRBV7-2 to TRBJ2-7; D might be TRBD2 (7 bases). Germline CDR1 and CDR2: SGHTA and FQGNSA. V lost 3 bases and J 7 bases, leaving 19 bases between the germline ends. The CDR3 has 15 amino acids. CDR3 in amino acids: CASSLWGSGGREQYF. Written as DNA, the CDR3 is TGTGCCAGCAGCTTGTGGGGGTCGGGGGGCAGGGAGCAGTACTTC.

The chain uses TRBV5-6 and TRBJ2-7; 8 bases match TRBD1. The CDR3 covers 14 residues. The ends lost 2 bases at V and 5 bases at J; junction bases unmatched: 6. Germline-derived CDR1 and CDR2 are SGHDT and YYEEEE. CDR3 in DNA: TGTGCCAGCAGCTTTGTGACAGGGGTCCACGAGCAGTACTTC. Its protein product is CASSFVTGVHEQYF. The variable domain in full, completed from reference TRBV5-6 and TRBJ2-7, reads DAGVTQSPTHLIKTRGQQVTLRCSPKSGHDTVSWYQQALGQGPQFIFQYYEEEERQRGNFPDRFSGHQFPNYSSELNVNALLLGDSALYLCASSFVTGVHEQYFGPGTRLTVT.

The chain recombines TRBV29-1 with TRBJ2-7, with 10 bases lining up with TRBD1. After removal of 4 bases from V and 4 bases from J, the junction contained 7 bases not matched to a gene. Germline CDR1 reads SQVTM; CDR2 reads ANQGSEA. This CDR3 spans 14 amino acids. In DNA form, the CDR3 reads TGCAGCGTTGTAACCGGGACAGGGGTTTACGAGCAGTACTTC. It translates to CSVVTGTGVYEQYF.

The chain combines TRBV4-1 with TRBJ1-1, with 8 bases aligning to TRBD1. Per germline, CDR1 MGHRA and CDR2 YSYEKL. The CDR3 length is 13 residues. J was trimmed by 7 bases and V by 4 bases; bases with no gene match: 5. CDR3 nucleotides: TGCGCCAGCAGCCCCCGGGACAGGAGTGAAGCTTTCTTT. Translated: CASSPRDRSEAFF.

The rearrangement links TRBV10-3 to TRBJ1-5, with 7 nucleotides matching TRBD1. V lost 10 bases, J lost 3 bases, and 9 bases stayed unmatched. The CDR3 totals 14 residues. CDR1 ENHRY and CDR2 SYGVKD come from the germline V gene. Written as DNA, the CDR3 is TGTGCCACAAAGGGGGCTTCGGTCAATCAGCCCCAGCATTTT. Translation gives CATKGASVNQPQHF.

This clone was recorded once. This chain links TRBV6-4 with TRBJ2-1, with TRBD2 identical over 10 bases. CDR3 length: 14 amino acids. The germline gives CDR1 MRHNA, CDR2 SNTAGT. V gave up 3 bases and J gave up 7 bases; unmatched junction bases: 3. The CDR3 DNA follows: TGTGCCAGCAGTGAGGTAGCGGGAGGAAATGAGCAGTTCTTC. Amino acids: CASSEVAGGNEQFF.

This clone was seen a few times. The J gene is TRBJ2-6, the V gene TRBV15, with TRBD1 matching over 10 bases. This CDR3 is 18 amino acids long. Germline V gives CDR1 LNHNV, CDR2 YYDKDF (reference sequence). The J segment lost 0 bases and the V segment lost 3 bases, leaving 5 bases of the junction unmatched. The CDR3 nucleotides are TGTGCCACCAGCAGCCCGGGACAGGGGATCTCTGGGGCCAACGTCCTGACTTTC. Translation: CATSSPGQGISGANVLTF.

In this sample, this clone turned up once. The chain employs TRBV19 and TRBJ2-2; 9 bases fit TRBD2. The CDR3 totals 15 residues. V gave up 2 bases and J gave up 6 bases; unmatched junction bases: 4. Germline CDR1 and CDR2: LNHDA and SQIVND (reference sequence). Here the CDR3 reads CASSISSGMSGELFF. The CDR3 DNA follows: TGTGCCAGTAGTATATCTAGCGGGATGTCCGGGGAGCTGTTTTTT.

J is TRBJ2-1 and V is TRBV19; 8 nucleotides line up with TRBD2. Losses at the gene ends were 7 bases for V and 6 bases for J; bases not matched to a gene: 2. CDR3 length: 12 residues. CDR1 LNHDA and CDR2 SQIVND come from the germline V gene (reference sequence). Here the CDR3 reads CASKRGINEQFF. The CDR3 nucleotides are TGTGCCAGTAAGCGGGGGATCAATGAGCAGTTCTTC. The whole variable domain, filled in from reference TRBV19 and TRBJ2-1, reads DGGITQSPKYLFRKEGQNVTLSCEQNLNHDAMYWYRQDPGQGLRLIYYSQIVNDFQKGDIAEGYSVSREKKESFPLTVTSAQKNPTAFYLCASKRGINEQFFGPGTRLTVL.

The chain links TRBV5-4 to TRBJ1-3; 7 positions agree with TRBD1. The length of the CDR3 is 15 residues. The ends lost 4 bases at V and 0 bases at J; junction bases unmatched: 4. CDR1 is SGHNT, CDR2 YYREEE, per germline (reference sequence). This CDR3 is CASSQGQPSGNTIYF. The CDR3 bases are TGTGCCAGCAGCCAGGGACAGCCCTCTGGAAACACCATATATTTT.

The gene calls are TRBV14 and TRBJ1-2; no clear D. CDR3 length: 13 residues. V was shortened by 0 bases and J by 2 bases, with 4 bases between the two germline ends. Germline assignment: CDR1 SGHDN and CDR2 FVKESK. In DNA form, the CDR3 reads TGTGCCAGCAGCCAAGACCGGAACTATGGCTACACCTTC. Translation: CASSQDRNYGYTF.

The V and J genes are TRBV19 and TRBJ2-3, with 9 bases matching TRBD2. This CDR3 is 16 amino acids long. Per germline, CDR1 LNHDA and CDR2 SQIVND (reference sequence). With 5 bases clipped from V and 1 base from J, the junction kept 7 bases outside the gene matches. The CDR3 DNA follows: TGTGCCAGTAGTGTCGGACTAGCGCCCGGCACAGATACGCAGTATTTT. As protein: CASSVGLAPGTDTQYF.